Below, 15 T cell receptor beta chains from the same sample are listed, as sequenced in a study of cytomegalovirus exposure and HLA in healthy donors. PCR employed 60 Vbeta and 13 Jbeta primers. Some clones are missing from TCRdb's copy, which holds only in-frame ones; the method was immunoSEQ multiplex PCR. Seen here are 30,000 to 45,000 clones, more than 80% observed once, and the top ten hold 7.5% to 10%. The specimen sequenced was PBMCs. These receptors were collected from a middle-aged woman in good health and CMV-seronegative.

J is TRBJ1-4 and V is TRBV4-1, with 7 bases matching TRBD1. This CDR3 is 16 amino acids long. J lost 3 bases, V lost 2 bases, and 6 bases had no gene match. Germline V gene sequence: CDR1 MGHRA, CDR2 YSYEKL. Here the CDR3 DNA reads TGCGCCAGCAGCCAACCATACAGGGGATCTAATGAAAAACTGTTTTTT. Residues: CASSQPYRGSNEKLFF.

The CDR3 sequence is CASSQYDSSYGYTF. The CDR3 nucleotides are TGCGCCAGCAGCCAATACGACAGTTCCTATGGCTACACCTTC. The chain couples TRBV4-3 to TRBJ1-2, with D possibly being TRBD1 (5 bases). CDR3 size: 14 residues. V lost 2 bases and J lost 4, with 11 bases in between. The germline CDR1 and CDR2 sequences are LGHNA and YSLEER.

The chain employs TRBV18 and TRBJ1-2; 8 nucleotides align to TRBD1. With 3 bases clipped from V and 5 bases from J, the junction kept 5 bases outside the gene matches. This CDR3 is 14 amino acids long. Per the germline V gene, CDR1 is KGHSH and CDR2 is LQKENI. In nucleotides, the CDR3 is TGTGCCAGCTCACCGAAACAGGGGGTTTATGGCTACACCTTC. Translated, it gives CASSPKQGVYGYTF.

The chain recombines TRBV19 with TRBJ1-5, with D possibly matching TRBD1 (6 bases). V was shortened by 6 bases and J by 2 bases, with 14 bases between the two germline ends. The CDR3 consists of 15 residues. The germline V gene has CDR1 LNHDA and CDR2 SQIVND (reference sequence). CDR3 sequence reads: CASRQEQGRNQPQHF. The CDR3 DNA reads as TGTGCCAGTAGACAAGAGCAGGGGCGCAATCAGCCCCAGCATTTT.

The CDR3 DNA follows: TGTGCCAGCAGTTTAGGGGACTTCAGAAGCCATGAGCAGTTCTTC. This translates into CASSLGDFRSHEQFF. The chain combines TRBV28 with TRBJ2-1, with D perhaps TRBD2 (6 bases). CDR3 size: 15 residues. Looked up from germline, CDR1 is MDHEN and CDR2 is SYDVKM. Trimming left V 2 bases short and J 8 bases short, with 16 bases between.

The V and J genes are TRBV6-6 and TRBJ1-6, with TRBD1 identical over 8 bases. This CDR3 has 14 residues. Trimming took 4 bases from V and 14 from J; bases not matched to a gene: 10. Germline CDR1 and CDR2: MNHNY and SVGAGI (reference sequence). The CDR3, as DNA: TGTGCCAGCAGTTTGGCTACAGGGGGTGGGTCCCTCCACTTT. Protein sequence: CASSLATGGGSLHF.

The gene calls are TRBV28 and TRBJ1-1; 8 bases are a match to TRBD1. Germline assignment: CDR1 MDHEN and CDR2 SYDVKM. V dropped 5 bases and J dropped 11; count of bases not matched to a gene: 10. This CDR3 spans 13 amino acids. The chain's CDR3 is CASSPTTGTGAFF. The CDR3 coding sequence is TGTGCCAGCAGTCCCACGACCGGGACAGGTGCTTTCTTT.

This clone was observed a single time. The CDR3 nucleotides are TGTGCCAGCAGCTTGGTTTCTTGGCGGGGGGGACACGAGCAGTACTTC. It encodes CASSLVSWRGGHEQYF. The chain joins TRBV7-9 to TRBJ2-7; 9 bases are shared with TRBD2. This CDR3 has 16 amino acids. Trimming cost V 3 bases and J 5 bases; bases outside gene matches: 11. Germline V gives CDR1 SEHNR, CDR2 FQNEAQ (reference sequence).

This sequence joins TRBV4-2 and TRBJ1-1; D is unclear. Trimming removed 2 bases from V and 1 base from J, with 11 bases in between. Germline loops: CDR1 LGHNA, CDR2 YNFKEQ. There are 15 residues in the CDR3. The CDR3 sequence is CASSQFPTENTEAFF. The CDR3 bases are TGTGCCAGCAGCCAATTCCCGACTGAGAACACTGAAGCTTTCTTT.

The V gene is TRBV29-1, the J gene TRBJ1-3; TRBD1 agrees at 7 bases. CDR3 length: 14 residues. CDR1 is SQVTM and CDR2 is ANQGSEA in the germline V gene. The trim removed 7 bases at V and 0 bases at J, leaving 6 bases unmatched. Here the CDR3 reads CSGTGTDSGNTIYF. The DNA for the CDR3 is TGCAGCGGAACCGGGACAGACTCTGGAAACACCATATATTTT.

This clone was observed once. The rearrangement links TRBV29-1 to TRBJ2-3; D is unresolved. V was cut by 7 bases and J by 1 base, with 9 bases left in between. The CDR3 consists of 12 residues. Germline V lookup: CDR1 SQVTM, CDR2 ANQGSEA. As DNA, the CDR3 is TGCAGCGCAGTCCCCCGCACAGATACGCAGTATTTT. As protein: CSAVPRTDTQYF.

V usage is TRBV10-3 and J usage is TRBJ1-3; D is uncertain. Germline V lookup: CDR1 ENHRY, CDR2 SYGVKD. The CDR3 spans 16 residues. The V gene lost 4 bases and the J gene lost 0 bases, with 13 bases spanning the gap. The CDR3 sequence is CAISALAGISGNTIYF. In DNA, the CDR3 is TGTGCCATCAGTGCTTTGGCAGGAATCTCTGGAAACACCATATATTTT.

V is TRBV15 and J is TRBJ1-1, with TRBD1 matching 9 bases. This CDR3 comprises 15 residues. V lost 4 bases to trimming and J lost 6 bases; unmatched junction nucleotides: 9. Germline CDR1 LNHNV, CDR2 YYDKDF (reference sequence). The CDR3 region is CATSMTDRGSAEAFF. The CDR3 DNA reads TGTGCCACCAGCATGACGGACAGGGGCAGCGCTGAAGCTTTCTTT.

CDR3 sequence (DNA): TGTGCCAGCAGCCCCTACGCGAAGACTAGCGGGGGATCGCGATACAATGAGCAGTTCTTC. Translated, it gives CASSPYAKTSGGSRYNEQFF. The gene calls are TRBV27 and TRBJ2-1, with TRBD2 identical over 12 bases. Germline CDR1 and CDR2: MNHEY and SMNVEV (reference sequence). This CDR3 has 20 residues. The ends lost 6 bases at V and 4 bases at J; junction bases unmatched: 19.

V gene TRBV9 combines with J gene TRBJ2-2, with TRBD1 identical over 8 bases. Germline trimming cut 2 bases from V and 10 bases from J; bases unmatched to any gene: 10. This CDR3 comprises 15 residues. The germline CDR1 and CDR2 sequences are SGDLS and YYNGEE. The CDR3 DNA follows: TGTGCCAGCAGCGTGTCGACAGGGGAGGACGAGGAGCTGTTTTTT. Its protein product is CASSVSTGEDEELFF.